Shown below are 6 T cell receptor beta chains from a single sample sequenced in a study of T cell changes during pregnancy in multiple sclerosis. Method: immunoSEQ multiplex PCR; TCRdb's copy keeps in-frame clones and lacks some. The table includes about 39,000 clones, 93% detected once. The sample here was CD4+ T cells from peripheral blood mononuclear cells, taken in the first trimester of pregnancy. These receptors originate from a female donor with multiple sclerosis, enrolled in a pregnancy study.

This clone occurred once. The CDR3 is CASSPSTGPGNTIYF. Here the CDR3 DNA reads TGTGCCAGCTCACCAAGCACAGGGCCAGGAAACACCATATATTTT. V and J are TRBV18 and TRBJ1-3; a possible D gene is TRBD1 (6 bases). V lost 2 bases to trimming and J lost 4 bases, with 12 bases between them. There are 15 residues in the CDR3. Germline V gene data show CDR1 as KGHSH and CDR2 as LQKENI. Looking up the rest from reference TRBV18 and TRBJ1-3 gives the full variable domain: NAGVMQNPRHLVRRRGQEARLRCSPMKGHSHVYWYRQLPEEGLKFMVYLQKENIIDESGMPKERFSAEFPKEGPSILRIQQVVRGDSAAYFCASSPSTGPGNTIYFGEGSWLTVV.

The rearrangement links TRBV4-1 to TRBJ1-2, with 8 positions matching TRBD1. The CDR3 spans 15 residues. Germline CDR1 reads MGHRA; CDR2 reads YSYEKL. The trim removed 4 bases at V and 1 base at J, leaving 5 bases unmatched. The CDR3, as DNA: TGCGCCAGCAGCCGACAACAGGGGGGTAACTATGGCTACACCTTC. Protein sequence: CASSRQQGGNYGYTF.

V gene TRBV11-2 combines with J gene TRBJ2-7; D is ambiguous. V was shortened by 1 base and J by 0 bases, with 7 bases between the two germline ends. The CDR3 consists of 14 residues. Germline V CDR1 and CDR2: SGHAT, FQNNGV. The CDR3 DNA reads TGTGCCAGCAGCTTAGGAGTACTCTCCTACGAGCAGTACTTC. This gives the protein CASSLGVLSYEQYF. Full variable domain (outside the CDR3, taken from reference TRBV11-2 and TRBJ2-7): EAGVAQSPRYKIIEKRQSVAFWCNPISGHATLYWYQQILGQGPKLLIQFQNNGVVDDSQLPKDRFSAERLKGVDSTLKIQPAKLEDSAVYLCASSLGVLSYEQYFGPGTRLTVT.

CDR3 region: CASSPGRELFF. CDR3 coding DNA: TGTGCCAGCAGTCCCGGGAGGGAGCTGTTTTTT. The V call is TRBV6-6, the J call TRBJ2-2; D perhaps matches TRBD2 (5 bases). V lost 5 bases and J lost 9, with 7 bases in between. This CDR3 spans 11 amino acids. CDR1 is MNHNY and CDR2 is SVGAGI in the germline V gene (reference sequence).

The chain combines TRBV5-1 with TRBJ2-7, with D possibly being TRBD1 (6 bases). Germline CDR1 reads SGHRS; CDR2 reads YFSETQ. The germline V and J ends were trimmed by 0 bases and 4 bases, with 14 bases remaining between them. The CDR3 covers 15 residues. The CDR3 reads CASSLVLGQIYEQYF. In DNA form, the CDR3 reads TGCGCCAGCAGCTTGGTCCTCGGACAGATATACGAGCAGTACTTC.

The V gene is TRBV5-1, the J gene TRBJ2-1, with D maybe TRBD1 (5 bases). The CDR3 spans 16 residues. The V gene's germline CDR1 is SGHRS and CDR2 YFSETQ. V was trimmed by 0 bases and J by 0 bases, leaving 10 bases between them. The DNA for the CDR3 is TGCGCCAGCAGCTTGGAGGGGATTAGCTCCTACAATGAGCAGTTCTTC. Its translation is CASSLEGISSYNEQFF.